A selection of T cell receptor beta chains follows, all from one sample in a study of regulatory T cells in long-lasting Graves disease. TCRdb analysed the multiplex PCR reads with MiXCR anew, one entry per CDR3 protein. The sample contains 400,000 to 450,000 distinct CDR3 sequences, 23% of which appear only once. The specimen comprised peripheral blood mononuclear cells (PBMCs), sampled when the disease was refractory, from a patient treated with antithyroid drugs. The receptors stem from a female donor with Graves disease. CDR3s include the opening cysteine and the closing phenylalanine or tryptophan. Each record gives: clone size, D gene, J gene, V gene, CDR3 protein, CDR3 DNA. D genes are given only for firm matches. Clone sizes are given selectively: once, few, many, or a class where the clone is expanded.

many	NA	TRBJ1-2	TRBV6-6	CASSYSSAGLGGYTF	TGTGCCAGCAGTTACTCGTCTGCCGGTTTGGGTGGCTACACCTTC
few	NA	TRBJ2-7	TRBV6-1	CAGTSLEGPKPYEQYF	TGTGCCGGCACCTCCCTAGAGGGGCCGAAGCCCTACGAGCAGTACTTC
NA	NA	TRBJ2-7	TRBV5-6	CASSLLNSPYEQYF	TGTGCCAGCAGCTTGTTAAACAGCCCCTACGAGCAGTACTTC
NA	NA	TRBJ1-5	TRBV28	CASRPGVEEGQPQHF	TGTGCCAGCAGACCCGGGGTCGAGGAGGGCCAGCCCCAGCATTTT
NA	TRBD2	TRBJ2-7	TRBV11-2	CASSLRLAGLGEQYF	TGTGCCAGCAGCCTACGACTAGCGGGATTGGGCGAGCAGTACTTC
NA	NA	TRBJ2-7	TRBV3-1	CASSRDGSGIAREHYF	TGTGCCAGCAGCCGGGACGGAAGTGGGATAGCGAGGGAGCATTACTTC
few	NA	TRBJ1-5	TRBV19	CASSIADSSNQPQHF	TGTGCCAGTAGTATAGCAGACAGTAGCAATCAGCCCCAGCATTTT
many	TRBD2	TRBJ2-7	TRBV3-1	CASSQGPTSPVGNF	TGTGCCAGCAGCCAAGGTCCGACTAGCCCGGTGGGAAACTTC
few	TRBD2	TRBJ2-7	TRBV20-1	CSASGLAGVYEQYF	TGCAGTGCTAGTGGACTAGCGGGGGTTTACGAGCAGTACTTC
many	NA	TRBJ1-6	TRBV20-1	CSAPVGSPNSPLHF	TGCAGTGCTCCAGTCGGGAGCCCGAATTCACCCCTCCACTTT
many	NA	TRBJ1-1	TRBV6-5	CASSYFARNTEAFF	TGTGCCAGCAGTTACTTCGCGAGAAACACTGAAGCTTTCTTT
many	NA	TRBJ2-1	TRBV29-1	CSASRRFNEQFF	TGCAGCGCTAGCCGACGATTCAATGAGCAGTTCTTC
many	NA	TRBJ1-5	TRBV28	CASSAGNQPQHF	TGTGCCAGCAGTGCGGGTAATCAGCCCCAGCATTTT
many	NA	TRBJ1-5	TRBV6-1	CASCSGTLNDLGNQPQHF	TGTGCCAGCTGCTCCGGGACACTAAATGACTTGGGCAATCAGCCCCAGCATTTT
NA	NA	TRBJ1-5	TRBV10-3	CAISESNSQPQHF	TGTGCCATCAGTGAGTCGAACAGTCAGCCCCAGCATTTT
NA	NA	TRBJ1-6	TRBV29-1	CSVGNRNNSPLHF	TGCAGCGTTGGGAACAGAAATAATTCACCCCTCCACTTT
few	NA	TRBJ2-1	TRBV2	CASSLLSGEQFF	TGTGCCAGCAGCTTATTGAGTGGTGAGCAGTTCTTC
NA	NA	TRBJ1-4	TRBV20-1	CSASGGYNEKLFF	TGCAGTGCTTCAGGTGGTTATAATGAAAAACTGTTTTTT
few	NA	TRBJ2-2	TRBV12-5	CASGHRDSGELFF	TGTGCTAGTGGTCACAGGGACTCGGGGGAGCTGTTTTTT
many	NA	TRBJ2-7	TRBV7-2	CASSFKGVGYEQYF	TGTGCCAGCAGCTTTAAAGGAGTGGGTTACGAGCAGTACTTC
NA	TRBD2	TRBJ2-7	TRBV11-1	CASSLAPSIDRPGGGSYEQYF	TGTGCCAGCAGCTTAGCGCCGAGCATCGACAGACCGGGAGGGGGTTCCTACGAGCAGTACTTC
NA	NA	TRBJ1-1	TRBV19	CASSIGGPPMNTEAFF	TGTGCCAGTAGTATAGGTGGCCCACCCATGAACACTGAAGCTTTCTTT
NA	TRBD1	TRBJ2-5	TRBV30	CAWSLLGTGQETQYF	TGTGCCTGGAGTTTGCTCGGGACAGGCCAAGAGACCCAGTACTTC
many	NA	TRBJ1-1	TRBV6-9	CASSYGVRNTEAFF	TGTGCCAGCAGTTACGGGGTTCGGAACACTGAAGCTTTCTTT
NA	NA	TRBJ1-1	TRBV15	CATSRDVDDQAFF	TGTGCCACCAGCAGAGATGTTGACGACCAAGCTTTCTTT
few	TRBD1	TRBJ1-2	TRBV7-9	CASSLRETGHGYTF	TGTGCCAGCAGCTTACGAGAGACAGGGCATGGCTACACCTTC
few	TRBD2	TRBJ2-4	TRBV20-1	CSASRRAVREADVDIQYF	TGCAGTGCTAGTAGGCGGGCTGTACGGGAGGCCGATGTGGACATTCAGTACTTC
NA	NA	TRBJ2-1	TRBV20-1	CSANQAVSNEQFF	TGCAGTGCTAACCAAGCGGTCAGTAATGAGCAGTTCTTC
few	TRBD1	TRBJ2-7	TRBV11-2	CASSLDLEQGAHRAAEQYF	TGTGCCAGCAGCTTAGATCTAGAACAGGGGGCTCACCGGGCCGCCGAGCAGTACTTC
many	TRBD2	TRBJ2-5	TRBV12-3/TRBV12-4	CASSLLAGVPETQYF	TGTGCCAGCAGTTTACTTGCGGGAGTCCCAGAGACCCAGTACTTC
few	NA	TRBJ2-3	TRBV6-1	CASSDRVVTDTQYF	TGTGCCAGCAGTGACAGGGTGGTAACAGATACGCAGTATTTT
many	TRBD2	TRBJ2-7	TRBV11-2	CASSVLAGFEQYF	TGTGCCAGCAGCGTACTAGCGGGATTTGAGCAGTACTTC
few	TRBD1	TRBJ1-4	TRBV10-3	CAISEAGGDNEKLFF	TGTGCCATCAGTGAGGCAGGGGGAGATAATGAAAAACTGTTTTTT
many	NA	TRBJ2-7	TRBV6-2/TRBV6-3	CASSLSRGEQYF	TGTGCCAGCAGTTTGTCCAGGGGCGAGCAGTACTTC
few	NA	TRBJ1-5	TRBV30	CATMPTGSSGLQPQHF	TGTGCCACTATGCCCACAGGGAGTAGTGGTTTGCAGCCCCAGCATTTT
few	NA	TRBJ1-3	TRBV9	CASSGWGLGGNTIYF	TGTGCCAGCAGCGGATGGGGGCTGGGTGGAAACACCATATATTTT
many	TRBD2	TRBJ2-5	TRBV11-1	CASSLIRRTSGQETQYF	TGTGCCAGCAGCTTAATCCGCAGGACTAGCGGTCAAGAGACCCAGTACTTC
NA	NA	TRBJ1-2	TRBV19	CASSPPDGRTYGYTF	TGTGCCAGTAGCCCGCCGGACGGACGGACCTATGGCTACACCTTC
once	NA	TRBJ2-7	TRBV9	CASSPQPGRTYEQYF	TGTGCCAGCAGCCCCCAGCCCGGCAGGACCTACGAGCAGTACTTC
NA	TRBD2	TRBJ2-3	TRBV30	CAWSGAASGSLDTQYF	TGTGCCTGGAGTGGAGCGGCTAGCGGGAGTCTGGATACGCAGTATTTT
many	NA	TRBJ1-4	TRBV15	CATSRGDTDEKLFF	TGTGCCACCAGCAGAGGTGATACGGATGAAAAACTGTTTTTT
many	NA	TRBJ2-7	TRBV12-3/TRBV12-4	CASSLKGTEQYF	TGTGCCAGCAGTTTAAAAGGAACCGAGCAGTACTTC
many	TRBD1	TRBJ1-2	TRBV7-2	CASSSTGNYGYTF	TGTGCCAGCAGCTCGACAGGGAACTATGGCTACACCTTC
many	TRBD2	TRBJ2-5	TRBV2	CASRPGLAGQETQYF	TGTGCCAGCAGGCCGGGACTAGCGGGACAAGAGACCCAGTACTTC
many	NA	TRBJ2-7	TRBV10-3	CAISESWGNHYEQYF	TGTGCCATCAGTGAGTCGTGGGGTAACCACTACGAGCAGTACTTC
NA	TRBD1	TRBJ1-1	TRBV18	CASSPDRGPNTEAFF	TGTGCCAGCTCACCCGACAGGGGTCCGAACACTGAAGCTTTCTTT
few	NA	TRBJ1-6	TRBV2	CASLPGLNSPLHF	TGTGCCAGCCTACCGGGGCTAAATTCACCCCTCCACTTT
NA	NA	TRBJ1-5	TRBV7-2	CASSFGPLPNQPQHF	TGTGCCAGCAGCTTTGGGCCTCTCCCCAATCAGCCCCAGCATTTT
NA	TRBD1	TRBJ2-6	TRBV7-9	CASSSHGTGRHSGANVLTF	TGTGCCAGCAGCTCACACGGGACAGGCCGCCACTCTGGGGCCAACGTCCTGACTTTC
many	NA	TRBJ2-4	TRBV28	CASSLMAGENIQYF	TGTGCCAGCAGTTTAATGGCTGGGGAGAACATTCAGTACTTC
few	TRBD1	TRBJ2-7	TRBV14	CASSQDAAGTATYEQYF	TGTGCCAGCAGCCAAGATGCGGCCGGGACAGCCACCTACGAGCAGTACTTC
many	TRBD1	TRBJ1-5	TRBV2	CASSSPMTGNYQPQHF	TGTGCCAGCAGTAGCCCGATGACAGGGAATTACCAGCCCCAGCATTTT
NA	TRBD1	TRBJ1-2	TRBV9	CASSVGDRTGDHGYTF	TGTGCCAGCAGCGTAGGGGATAGGACAGGGGACCATGGCTACACCTTC
many	NA	TRBJ1-1	TRBV29-1	CSALGTEAFF	TGCAGCGCGTTAGGCACTGAAGCTTTCTTT
few	TRBD2	TRBJ2-7	TRBV3-1	CASSETSGSFQGYEQYF	TGTGCCAGCAGCGAGACTAGCGGGAGTTTTCAAGGCTACGAGCAGTACTTC